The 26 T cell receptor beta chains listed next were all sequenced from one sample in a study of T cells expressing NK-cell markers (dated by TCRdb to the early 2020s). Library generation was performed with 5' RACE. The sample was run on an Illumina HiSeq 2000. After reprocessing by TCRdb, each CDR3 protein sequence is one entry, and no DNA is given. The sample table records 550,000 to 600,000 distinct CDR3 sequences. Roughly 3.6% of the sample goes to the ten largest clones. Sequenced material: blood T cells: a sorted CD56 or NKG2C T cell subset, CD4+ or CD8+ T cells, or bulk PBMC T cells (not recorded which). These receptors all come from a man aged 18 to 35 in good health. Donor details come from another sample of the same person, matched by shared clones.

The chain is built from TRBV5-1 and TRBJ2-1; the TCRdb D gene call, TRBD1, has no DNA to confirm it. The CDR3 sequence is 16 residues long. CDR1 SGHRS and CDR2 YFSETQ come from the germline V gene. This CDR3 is CASSFNTGVSYNEQFF. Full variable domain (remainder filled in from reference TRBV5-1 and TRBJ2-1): KAGVTQTPRYLIKTRGQQVTLSCSPISGHRSVSWYQQTPGQGLQFLFEYFSETQRNKGNFPGRFSGRQFSNSRSEMNVSTLELGDSALYLCASSFNTGVSYNEQFFGPGTRLTVL.

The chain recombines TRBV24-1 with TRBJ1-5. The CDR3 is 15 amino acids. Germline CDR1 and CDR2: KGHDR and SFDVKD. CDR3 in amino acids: CATSGQPISNQPQHF.

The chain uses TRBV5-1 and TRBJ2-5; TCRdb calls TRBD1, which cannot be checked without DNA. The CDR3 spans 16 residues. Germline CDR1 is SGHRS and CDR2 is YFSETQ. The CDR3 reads CASSLGRTGTQETQYF.

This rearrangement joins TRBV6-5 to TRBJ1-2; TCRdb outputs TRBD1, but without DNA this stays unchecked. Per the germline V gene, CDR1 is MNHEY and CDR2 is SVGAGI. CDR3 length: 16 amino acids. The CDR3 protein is CASSSDRAAIYYGYTF.

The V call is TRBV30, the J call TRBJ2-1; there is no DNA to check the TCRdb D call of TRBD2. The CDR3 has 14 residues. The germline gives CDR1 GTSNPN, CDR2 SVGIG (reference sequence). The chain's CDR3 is CAWKPGLGPNEQFF.

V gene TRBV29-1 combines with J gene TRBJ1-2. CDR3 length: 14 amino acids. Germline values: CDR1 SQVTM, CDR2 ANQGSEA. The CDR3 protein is CSVAPGPELYGYTF.

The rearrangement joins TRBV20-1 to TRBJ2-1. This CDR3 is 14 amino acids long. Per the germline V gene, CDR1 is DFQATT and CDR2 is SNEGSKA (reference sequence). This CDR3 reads CSALQGDPYNEQFF.

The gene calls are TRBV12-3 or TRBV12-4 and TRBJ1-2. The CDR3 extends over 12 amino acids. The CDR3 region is CASSSIGSGYTF.

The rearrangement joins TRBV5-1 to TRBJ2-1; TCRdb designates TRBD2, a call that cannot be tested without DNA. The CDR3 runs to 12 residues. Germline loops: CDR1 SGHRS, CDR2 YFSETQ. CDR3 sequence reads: CASSLESSGKFF.

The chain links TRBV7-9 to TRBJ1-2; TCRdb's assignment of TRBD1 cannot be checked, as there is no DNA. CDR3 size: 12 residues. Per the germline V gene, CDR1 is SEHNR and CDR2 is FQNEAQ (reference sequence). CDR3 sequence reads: CASSSRGNGYTF.

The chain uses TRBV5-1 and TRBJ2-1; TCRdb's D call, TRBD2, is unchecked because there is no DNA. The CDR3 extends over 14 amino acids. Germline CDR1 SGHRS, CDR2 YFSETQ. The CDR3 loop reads CASRVTGLVDEQFF.

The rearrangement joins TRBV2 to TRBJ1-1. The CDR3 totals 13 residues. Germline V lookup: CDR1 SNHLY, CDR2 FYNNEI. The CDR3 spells CASRRTVGTEAFF. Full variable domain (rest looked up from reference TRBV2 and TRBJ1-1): EPEVTQTPSHQVTQMGQEVILRCVPISNHLYFYWYRQILGQKVEFLVSFYNNEISEKSEIFDDQFSVERPDGSNFTLKIRSTKLEDSAMYFCASRRTVGTEAFFGQGTRLTVV.

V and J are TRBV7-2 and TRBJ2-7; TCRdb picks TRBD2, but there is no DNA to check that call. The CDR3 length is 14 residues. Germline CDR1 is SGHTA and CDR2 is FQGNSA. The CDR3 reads CASSLRLANYEQYF.

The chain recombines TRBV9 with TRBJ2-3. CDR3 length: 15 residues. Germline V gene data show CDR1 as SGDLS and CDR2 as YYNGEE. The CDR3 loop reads CASSVGVANTDTQYF.

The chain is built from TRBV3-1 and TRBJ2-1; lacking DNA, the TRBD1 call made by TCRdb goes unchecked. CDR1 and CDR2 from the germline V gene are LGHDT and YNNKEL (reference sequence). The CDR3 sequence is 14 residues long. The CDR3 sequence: CASALGTGIYEQFF.

The CDR3 protein is CASSSGSDSQYF. The chain combines TRBV28 with TRBJ2-3; the D call from TCRdb, TRBD2, cannot be confirmed without DNA. Germline V gene sequence: CDR1 MDHEN, CDR2 SYDVKM. The CDR3 consists of 12 residues.

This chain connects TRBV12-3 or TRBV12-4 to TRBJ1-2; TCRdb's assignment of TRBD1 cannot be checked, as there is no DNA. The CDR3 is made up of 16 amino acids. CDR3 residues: CASRPWDREPSYGYTF.

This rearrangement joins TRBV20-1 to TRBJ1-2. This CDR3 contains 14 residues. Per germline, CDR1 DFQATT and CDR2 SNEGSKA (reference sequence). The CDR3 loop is CSARGQASNYGYTF.

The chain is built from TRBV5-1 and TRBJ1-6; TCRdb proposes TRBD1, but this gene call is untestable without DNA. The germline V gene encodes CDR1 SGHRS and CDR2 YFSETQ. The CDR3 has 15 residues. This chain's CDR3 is CASSLETGAGIRLHF.

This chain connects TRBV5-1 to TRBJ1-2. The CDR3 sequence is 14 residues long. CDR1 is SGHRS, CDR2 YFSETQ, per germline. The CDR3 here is CASSLGIRDYGYTF.

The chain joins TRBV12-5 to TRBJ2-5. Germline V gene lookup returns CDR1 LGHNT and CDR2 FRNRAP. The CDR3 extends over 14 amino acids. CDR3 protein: CASGSPNKMETQYF.

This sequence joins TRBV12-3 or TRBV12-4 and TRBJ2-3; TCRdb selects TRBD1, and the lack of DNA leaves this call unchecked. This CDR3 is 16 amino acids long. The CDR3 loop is CASSTHFGGVEDTQYF.

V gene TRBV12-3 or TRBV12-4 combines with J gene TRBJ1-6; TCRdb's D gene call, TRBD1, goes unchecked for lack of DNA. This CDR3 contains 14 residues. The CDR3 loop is CASSSPGRNSPLHF.

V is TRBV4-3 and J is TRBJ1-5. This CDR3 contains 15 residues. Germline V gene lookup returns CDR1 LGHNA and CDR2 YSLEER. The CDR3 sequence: CASSQETWSNQPQHF.

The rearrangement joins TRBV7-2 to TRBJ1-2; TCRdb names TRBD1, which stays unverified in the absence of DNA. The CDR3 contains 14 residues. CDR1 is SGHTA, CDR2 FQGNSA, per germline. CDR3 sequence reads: CASSFRRGSYGYTF.

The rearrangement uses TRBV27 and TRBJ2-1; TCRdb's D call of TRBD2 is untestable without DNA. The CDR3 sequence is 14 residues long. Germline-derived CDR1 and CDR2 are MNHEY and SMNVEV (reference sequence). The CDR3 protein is CASTGAGVFYEQFF.